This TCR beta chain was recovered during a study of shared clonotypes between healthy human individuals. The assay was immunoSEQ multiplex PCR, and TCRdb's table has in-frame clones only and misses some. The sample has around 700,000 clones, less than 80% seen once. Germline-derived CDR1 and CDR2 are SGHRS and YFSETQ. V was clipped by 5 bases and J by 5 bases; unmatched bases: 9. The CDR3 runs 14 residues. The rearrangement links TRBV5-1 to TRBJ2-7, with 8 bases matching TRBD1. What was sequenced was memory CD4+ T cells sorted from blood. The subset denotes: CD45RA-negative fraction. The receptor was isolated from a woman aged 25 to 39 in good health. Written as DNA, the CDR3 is TGCGCCAGCAGAGCGACAGGGGAGATCCACGAGCAGTACTTC. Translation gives CASRATGEIHEQYF.